This TCR beta chain was found in a study of blood T cells in healthy people across ages. Investigators took 9.5 to 10 milliliters of peripheral blood from every donor. The authors isolated at least 6 million PBMCs per sample. For the second PCR, which ran for roughly 6 to 12 cycles, a sample-barcoded 5' primer and a J-beta primer mix were used. Individual samples furnished no less than 2.5 million CDR3-containing paired-end reads apiece. TCRdb redid the calling of the 5' RACE reads with MiXCR, one entry per CDR3 protein. The sample includes about 750,000 distinct CDR3 sequences, about 55% of them seen just once. On this clonotype: Its matching antigen is unknown.

The CDR3 consists of 14 residues. Study-wide results and limits: When set beside aged donors, long-lived donors presented more naive CD4+ cells and higher diversity.

The sequence derives from a man older than 75 in good health. The chain uses TRBV12-3 or TRBV12-4 and TRBJ2-4, with 8 bases lining up with TRBD1. The DNA end is more similar to TRBJ2-7, so the J call may be wrong. The sample taken for sequencing was blood. CDR3: CASRKQGGTYEQYF. The CDR3 DNA sequence: TGTGCCAGCAGGAAACAGGGGGGCACCTACGAGCAGTACTTC.